This T cell receptor beta chain comes out of a study of blood T cells in healthy people across ages. A note on this clonotype: Its antigen remains unknown.

Through a sample-barcoded 5' primer and a J-beta primer mix, a second PCR was run for roughly 7 to 11 cycles. Every cDNA molecule carried a tag from a template-switch adaptor bearing 12 random nucleotides. TCRdb itself ran the 5' RACE reads through MiXCR, one entry per CDR3 protein. The table records some 1 million distinct CDR3 sequences, 35% to 50% of them present only once. Germline V gene lookup returns CDR1 MNHNS and CDR2 SASEGT. The CDR3 is 12 residues long. The study's findings and limits: Diversity was higher, and naive CD4+ cells more numerous, in long-lived donors than in aged donors. In older individuals, TCR beta diversity per million T cells was lower, falling roughly linearly with age. It was held that diversity estimates obtained from one million T cells represented underestimates.

J is TRBJ1-5 and V is TRBV6-1; 10 nucleotides align to TRBD1. The end of the DNA aligns better with TRBJ2-3, so the J call may be wrong. The TCR sequence derives from a woman aged 55-70 years in good health. The sequenced material came from blood. The chain's CDR3 is CAAGQGNQPQYF. In DNA, the CDR3 is TGTGCCGCGGGACAGGGGAACCAGCCCCAGTATTTT.